The clone carrying this TCR beta chain has more than one count but fewer than ten. The antigen is undetermined. This entry is derived from a study of human T cells and chemical hapten exposure. On the study more broadly: It was small differences in pooled library volume that mainly caused per-sample TCR yields to vary.

Time point specified: pre-sensitization, week 0. Treatment here: therapeutic diphenylcyclopropenone sensitization with weekly scalp DPC. Total RNA was isolated from unfractionated whole blood. Study observations and caveats: The study found expanded TCRs formed significantly more large CDR3 similarity clusters than controls.

TCRdb itself ran the RACE reads through MiXCR, one entry per CDR3 protein. The table has about 80,000 distinct CDR3 sequences, around 15% seen once. The V end lost 7 bases, the J end lost 11 bases, and 17 bases lay between the germline ends. Germline V gene sequence: CDR1 MNHEY, CDR2 SMNVEV (reference sequence). This CDR3 has 13 residues. The genes are TRBV27 and TRBJ2-2; D may match TRBD1 or TRBD2 (5 bases each). The material sequenced was whole blood, taken in connection with sensitization to the hapten diphenylcyclopropenone (DPC). This TCR was recovered from a woman between 45 and 60 years old with alopecia areata. Some clones in this sample may be carry-over from other donors' samples. CDR3 DNA sequence: TGTGCCAGCACCCCGGGGCTGAGGCGAGAGCTGTTTTTT. It yields the protein CASTPGLRRELFF.